What follows describes a single TCR beta chain. Its specificity is not known. Only in-frame clones appear in the TCRdb table, and some are missing; sequencing was by immunoSEQ multiplex PCR. Counted here are approximately 55,000 clones, roughly two thirds occurring once; the ten biggest clones make up roughly 15%. This sample was included in a study of T cell clones after liver transplantation. Regarding the study as a whole: Rather than being deleted, graft donor-reactive T cells may have moved into the graft.

V shed 0 bases, J shed 4 bases, and the junction held 9 bases outside the gene matches. The CDR3 covers 18 residues. Germline-derived CDR1 and CDR2 are SGDLS and YYNGEE. This rearrangement joins TRBV9 to TRBJ2-3; TRBD2 agrees at 12 bases. This receptor was obtained from a human donor who received a liver transplant. This specimen consisted of CD4+ T cells from blood, obtained before liver transplant. The CDR3 DNA sequence: TGTGCCAGCAGCGTAGGAACTAGCGGGGGGTTGGGCCCAGATACGCAGTATTTT. Residues: CASSVGTSGGLGPDTQYF.